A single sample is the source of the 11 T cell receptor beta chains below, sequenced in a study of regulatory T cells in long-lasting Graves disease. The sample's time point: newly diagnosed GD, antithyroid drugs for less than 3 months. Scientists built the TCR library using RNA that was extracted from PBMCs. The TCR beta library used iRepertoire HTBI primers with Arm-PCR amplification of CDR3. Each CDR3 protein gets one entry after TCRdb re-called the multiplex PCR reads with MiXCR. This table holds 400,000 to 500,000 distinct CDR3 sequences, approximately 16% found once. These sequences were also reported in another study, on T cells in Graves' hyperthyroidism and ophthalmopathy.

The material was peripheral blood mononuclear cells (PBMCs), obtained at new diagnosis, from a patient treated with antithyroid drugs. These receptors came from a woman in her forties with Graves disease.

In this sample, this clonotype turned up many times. The CDR3 DNA follows: TGCAGTGCTAGAGTCCGAAGCGGGAGTAAGTACGAGCAGTACTTC. It encodes CSARVRSGSKYEQYF. The genes are TRBV20-1 and TRBJ2-7; TRBD2 matches at 8 bases. Germline V gene lookup returns CDR1 DFQATT and CDR2 SNEGSKA (reference sequence). The CDR3 runs 15 residues. Trimming took 1 base from V and 4 from J; bases not matched to a gene: 9.

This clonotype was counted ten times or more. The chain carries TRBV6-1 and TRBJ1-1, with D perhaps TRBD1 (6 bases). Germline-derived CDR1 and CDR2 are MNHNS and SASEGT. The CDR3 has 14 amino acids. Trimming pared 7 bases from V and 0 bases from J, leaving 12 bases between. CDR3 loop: CASTRGAVNTEAFF. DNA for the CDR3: TGTGCCAGCACAAGGGGGGCAGTGAACACTGAAGCTTTCTTT.

CDR3 sequence reads: CASSLLTGRGSRAFF. The CDR3, as DNA: TGTGCCAGCAGTTTACTAACAGGGCGGGGGTCGCGAGCTTTCTTT. The chain employs TRBV28 and TRBJ1-1, with D perhaps matching TRBD1 (6 bases). The ends were cut back, 2 bases at V and 10 bases at J, with 20 bases in the middle. The CDR3 length is 15 residues. CDR1 is MDHEN, CDR2 SYDVKM, per germline.

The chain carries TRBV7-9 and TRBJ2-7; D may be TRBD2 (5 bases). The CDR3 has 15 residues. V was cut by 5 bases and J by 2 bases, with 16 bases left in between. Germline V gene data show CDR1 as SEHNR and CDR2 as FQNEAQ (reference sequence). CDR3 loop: CASSPSSGLTYEQYF. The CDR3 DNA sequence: TGTGCCAGCAGCCCGAGCAGCGGTCTCACCTACGAGCAGTACTTC.

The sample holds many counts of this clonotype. CDR3 amino acids: CSASGTGGKNTEAFF. In nucleotides, the CDR3 is TGCAGCGCTAGTGGGACAGGGGGTAAGAACACTGAAGCTTTCTTT. The genes are TRBV29-1 and TRBJ1-1, with 11 bases that match TRBD1. Germline CDR1 is SQVTM and CDR2 is ANQGSEA. J gave up 1 base and V 7 bases, and 8 bases lay outside the gene matches. The CDR3 length is 15 residues.

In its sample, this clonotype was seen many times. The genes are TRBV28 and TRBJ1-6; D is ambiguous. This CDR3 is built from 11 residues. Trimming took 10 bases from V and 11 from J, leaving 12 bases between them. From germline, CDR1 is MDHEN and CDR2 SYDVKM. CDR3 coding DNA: TGTGCCACTCACGGTGGCCCACCCCTCCACTTT. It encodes CATHGGPPLHF.

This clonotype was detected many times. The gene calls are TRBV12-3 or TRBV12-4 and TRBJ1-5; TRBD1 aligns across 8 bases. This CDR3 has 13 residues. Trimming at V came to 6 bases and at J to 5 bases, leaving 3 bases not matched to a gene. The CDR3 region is CASRTTGDQPQHF. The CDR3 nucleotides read TGTGCCAGCAGAACGACAGGGGATCAGCCCCAGCATTTT.

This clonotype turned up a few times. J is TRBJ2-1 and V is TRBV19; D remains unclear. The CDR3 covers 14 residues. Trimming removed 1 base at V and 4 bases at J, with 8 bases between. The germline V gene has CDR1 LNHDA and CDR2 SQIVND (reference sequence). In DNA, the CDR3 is TGTGCCAGTAGTATAGGAGCTGCGTACAATGAGCAGTTCTTC. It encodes CASSIGAAYNEQFF.

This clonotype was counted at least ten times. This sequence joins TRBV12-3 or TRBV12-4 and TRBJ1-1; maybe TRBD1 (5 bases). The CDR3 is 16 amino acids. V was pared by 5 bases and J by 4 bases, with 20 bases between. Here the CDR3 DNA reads TGTGCCAGCAGTCCGCTGGGGCCCCTGGGGGGCACTGAAGCTTTCTTT. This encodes CASSPLGPLGGTEAFF.

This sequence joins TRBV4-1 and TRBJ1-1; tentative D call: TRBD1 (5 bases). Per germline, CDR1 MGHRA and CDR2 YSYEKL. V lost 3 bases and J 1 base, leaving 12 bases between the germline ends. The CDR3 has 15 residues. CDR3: CASSHPGRENTEAFF. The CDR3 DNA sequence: TGCGCCAGCAGCCATCCGGGACGGGAGAACACTGAAGCTTTCTTT.

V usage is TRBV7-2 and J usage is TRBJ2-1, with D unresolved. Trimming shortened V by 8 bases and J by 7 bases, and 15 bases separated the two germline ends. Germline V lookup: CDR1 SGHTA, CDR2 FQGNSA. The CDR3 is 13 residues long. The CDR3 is CASSLRPTNEQFF. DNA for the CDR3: TGTGCCAGCTCCCTGCGACCGACAAATGAGCAGTTCTTC.